The T cell receptor (beta chain) described here comes from a study of blood T cell repertoires in COVID-19. At the level of the study: Collection of acute and convalescent COVID-19 samples took place in the United States, Italy and Spain. Sources were T cells, B-cell-depleted T cells, or PBMCs; the material itself was cDNA or gDNA.

Using immunoSEQ multiplex PCR, the repertoire was profiled, and TCRdb retains in-frame clones only, with some absent. The table includes 53,000 or so clones, 90% detected once. V was shortened by 4 bases and J by 1 base, with 11 bases between the two germline ends. CDR3 length: 14 residues. The V gene's germline CDR1 is LGHDT and CDR2 YNNKEL (reference sequence). This chain connects TRBV3-1 (or the pseudogene TRBV3-2) to TRBJ2-7; no firm D call. The specimen sequenced was peripheral blood. The clonotype was recovered from a man in his forties with acute or convalescent COVID-19. Written as DNA, the CDR3 is TGTGCCAGCAGCCTCCGAACGAGGTCCTACGAGCAGTACTTC. This translates into CASSLRTRSYEQYF.